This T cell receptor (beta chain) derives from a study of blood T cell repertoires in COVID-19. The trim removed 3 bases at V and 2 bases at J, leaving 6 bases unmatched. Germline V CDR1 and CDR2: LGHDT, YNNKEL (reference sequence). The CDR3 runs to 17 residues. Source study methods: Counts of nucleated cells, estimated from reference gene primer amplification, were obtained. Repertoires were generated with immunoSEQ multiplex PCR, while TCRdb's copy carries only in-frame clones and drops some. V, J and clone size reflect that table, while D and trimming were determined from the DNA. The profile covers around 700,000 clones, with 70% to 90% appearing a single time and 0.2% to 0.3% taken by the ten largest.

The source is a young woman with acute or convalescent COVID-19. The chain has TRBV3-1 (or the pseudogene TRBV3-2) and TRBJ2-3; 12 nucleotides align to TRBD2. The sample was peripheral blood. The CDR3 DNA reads TGTGCCAGCAGCCAGAACGGACTAGCGGGATACACAGATACGCAGTATTTT. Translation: CASSQNGLAGYTDTQYF.